The 19 T cell receptor beta chains presented below share a single source sample, sequenced in a study of cytomegalovirus exposure and HLA in healthy donors. Measured with immunoSEQ multiplex PCR; TCRdb has only the in-frame clones, and not every one. This table has 260,000 or so clones, 90% appearing once. The sequenced material came from PBMCs. All receptors come from a woman aged 25-40 years in good health and CMV-seronegative.

V gene TRBV4-3 combines with J gene TRBJ2-7, with 10 bases that match TRBD2. The germline V gene has CDR1 LGHNA and CDR2 YSLEER. V lost 0 bases to trimming and J lost 2 bases; unmatched junction nucleotides: 10. This CDR3 spans 18 amino acids. CDR3 protein: CASSQDTSGVFGAYEQYF. In nucleotides, the CDR3 is TGCGCCAGCAGCCAAGATACTAGCGGGGTGTTTGGGGCCTACGAGCAGTACTTC.

This clone has a single count. The chain recombines TRBV5-6 with TRBJ2-7; no clear D. Germline CDR1 and CDR2: SGHDT and YYEEEE. V lost 4 bases and J 2 bases, leaving 7 bases between the germline ends. The CDR3 runs 12 residues. CDR3 region: CASSRQTYEQYF. The CDR3 DNA is TGTGCCAGCAGCCGACAAACCTACGAGCAGTACTTC.

The chain couples TRBV6-5 to TRBJ2-2, with 7 bases lining up with TRBD2. This CDR3 is built from 13 residues. V was pared by 7 bases and J by 5 bases, with 4 bases of the junction left unmatched. Germline V lookup: CDR1 MNHEY, CDR2 SVGAGI. The CDR3, as DNA: TGTGCCAGCAAGGGAGGGAGGACCGGGGAGCTGTTTTTT. Translation: CASKGGRTGELFF.

The rearrangement uses TRBV9 and TRBJ2-7; TRBD1 matches at 9 bases. Per the germline V gene, CDR1 is SGDLS and CDR2 is YYNGEE. The trim removed 0 bases at V and 5 bases at J, leaving 6 bases unmatched. This CDR3 is built from 15 residues. CDR3 sequence reads: CASSVETGGTNEQYF. In DNA form, the CDR3 reads TGTGCCAGCAGCGTAGAGACAGGGGGTACCAACGAGCAGTACTTC.

The chain is built from TRBV6-5 and TRBJ2-5; TRBD1 matches at 11 bases. V trimming: 2 bases; J trimming: 5 bases; junction bases outside the gene matches: 7. This CDR3 is built from 16 residues. From germline, CDR1 is MNHEY and CDR2 SVGAGI. CDR3 nucleotides: TGTGCCAGCAGTTACCCTGGGACAGGGGGTGGTGAGACCCAGTACTTC. Its protein is CASSYPGTGGGETQYF.

About this clone itself: The sample contains more than one DNA sequence encoding this CDR3. This chain connects TRBV7-8 to TRBJ2-7, with TRBD1 identical over 9 bases. The CDR3 is 13 residues long. Unmatched junction bases numbered 1, after V lost 3 bases and J lost 4 bases. Germline values: CDR1 SGHVS, CDR2 FQNEAQ. The CDR3 nucleotides read TGTGCCAGCAGCTTGGGGACAGGGTACGAGCAGTACTTC. Its protein is CASSLGTGYEQYF.

The rearrangement joins TRBV29-1 to TRBJ2-3; D perhaps matches TRBD2 (6 bases). V shed 5 bases and J shed 4 bases, with 16 bases lying between them. This CDR3 is built from 14 residues. Germline CDR1 SQVTM, CDR2 ANQGSEA. The CDR3 protein is CSVTGTRESDTQYF. CDR3 DNA: TGCAGCGTTACCGGGACGCGGGAATCAGATACGCAGTATTTT.

DNA of the CDR3: TGTGCCAGCAGCAGCCATCGGGACTTACTAAAGGGGACCCAGTACTTC. This gives the protein CASSSHRDLLKGTQYF. The V call is TRBV21-1, the J call TRBJ2-5; the table's TRBD2 call for D was not verified on the DNA. TRBV21-1 is flagged as a pseudogene. CDR3 length: 16 amino acids.

The chain employs TRBV10-2 and TRBJ2-7; D is undetermined. Germline V gene lookup returns CDR1 WSHSY and CDR2 SAAADI. V was trimmed by 0 bases and J by 6 bases, leaving 9 bases between them. The CDR3 covers 13 residues. As DNA, the CDR3 is TGCGCCAGCAGTGAGTCCTTGCGTTTCGAGCAGTACTTC. Translating it yields CASSESLRFEQYF.

V is TRBV27 and J is TRBJ2-1; 7 bases fit TRBD2. CDR1 and CDR2 (germline): MNHEY, SMNVEV (reference sequence). CDR3 length equals 13 residues. The ends lost 5 bases at V and 7 bases at J; junction bases unmatched: 5. CDR3 region: CASSIRTRNEQFF. The DNA of the CDR3 is TGTGCCAGCAGTATCCGGACTAGGAATGAGCAGTTCTTC.

This clone was picked up one time. The gene calls are TRBV11-2 and TRBJ2-5; D uncertain. With 1 base removed from V and 5 bases from J, the gap between germline ends came to 8 bases. Per the germline V gene, CDR1 is SGHAT and CDR2 is FQNNGV. The CDR3 has 13 residues. CDR3 sequence reads: CASSLGGKETQYF. As DNA, the CDR3 is TGTGCCAGCAGCTTAGGGGGTAAGGAGACCCAGTACTTC.

The V call is TRBV6-1, the J call TRBJ2-1; D unclear. Trimming cost V 3 bases and J 0 bases, with 6 bases left between them. CDR1 and CDR2 from the germline V gene are MNHNS and SASEGT. The CDR3 spans 14 residues. CDR3 protein: CASSDKASYNEQFF. CDR3 nucleotides: TGTGCCAGCAGTGATAAGGCCTCCTACAATGAGCAGTTCTTC.

V is TRBV4-3 and J is TRBJ2-7; 9 nucleotides match TRBD2. Trimming took 1 base from V and 3 from J; bases not matched to a gene: 1. Per germline, CDR1 LGHNA and CDR2 YSLEER. CDR3 length equals 14 residues. The CDR3 region has the DNA TGCGCCAGCAGCCAAGTTAGCGGGAGCTACGAGCAGTACTTC. Residues: CASSQVSGSYEQYF.

The rearrangement joins TRBV29-1 to TRBJ2-3; 8 nucleotides align to TRBD1. The J segment lost 4 bases and the V segment lost 6 bases, leaving 3 bases of the junction unmatched. The length of the CDR3 is 12 residues. Germline CDR1 SQVTM, CDR2 ANQGSEA. CDR3 sequence: CSVRQGSDTQYF. The CDR3 region has the DNA TGCAGCGTCCGACAGGGGTCAGATACGCAGTATTTT.

The gene calls are TRBV29-1 and TRBJ2-1; TRBD2 matches at 7 bases. CDR3 size: 13 residues. With V trimmed by 1 base and J by 7 bases, 4 bases remained unmatched. CDR1 SQVTM and CDR2 ANQGSEA come from the germline V gene. CDR3 region: CSVEAGGANEQFF. DNA for the CDR3: TGCAGCGTTGAAGCGGGAGGAGCTAATGAGCAGTTCTTC.

This sequence joins TRBV28 and TRBJ2-6; the match to TRBD1 covers 9 bases. CDR1 is MDHEN and CDR2 is SYDVKM in the germline V gene. V shed 7 bases and J 1 base; nucleotides not matched to a gene: 23. The CDR3 runs to 22 residues. CDR3 in amino acids: CASTPGQGFFAVTWSGANVLTF. CDR3 in DNA: TGTGCCAGCACTCCGGGACAGGGCTTTTTCGCCGTCACTTGGTCTGGGGCCAACGTCCTGACTTTC.

The V call is TRBV5-6, the J call TRBJ1-4, with 9 bases identical to TRBD1. CDR1 and CDR2 (germline): SGHDT, YYEEEE. This CDR3 has 16 residues. With 4 bases clipped from V and 3 bases from J, the junction kept 7 bases outside the gene matches. The CDR3 region has the DNA TGTGCCAGCAGCCCGACCGGGACAGGGTCTAATGAAAAACTGTTTTTT. Translation gives CASSPTGTGSNEKLFF.

CDR3 coding DNA: TGTGCCAGCAGCTTACAAGCGGGAGTTTCAGATACGCAGTATTTT. It yields the protein CASSLQAGVSDTQYF. This rearrangement joins TRBV7-3 to TRBJ2-3; 8 nucleotides align to TRBD2. This CDR3 is built from 15 residues. Germline CDR1 reads SGHTA; CDR2 reads FQGTGA. V was pared by 2 bases and J by 4 bases, with 5 bases of the junction left unmatched.

The J gene is TRBJ2-7, the V gene TRBV4-2; D possibly corresponds to TRBD1 (5 bases). V was pared by 2 bases and J by 5 bases, with 16 bases between. CDR1 LGHNA and CDR2 YNFKEQ come from the germline V gene. This CDR3 region has 15 residues. The CDR3 loop is CASSQTSGSRDEQYF. The CDR3, as DNA: TGTGCCAGCAGCCAAACTTCAGGGTCTCGGGACGAGCAGTACTTC.